Reported below is one TCR beta chain. Its antigen is unidentified. The CDR3 extends over 14 amino acids. Trimming took off 0 bases at V and 3 bases at J, with 9 bases between the two ends. The germline V gene encodes CDR1 SGDLS and CDR2 YYNGEE. This sample was taken from a study of shared clonotypes between healthy human individuals. Study results and caveats: Sharing across four donors was seen in 4% to 5.5% of naive CD4 clonotypes. Donor scarcity curtailed the genetic and exposure-history diversity represented herein. Rarefaction revealed incomplete sorted-subset sequencing despite large depth.

Clones were sequenced by immunoSEQ multiplex PCR, and TCRdb holds only the in-frame ones, with some missing. This repertoire shows some 1.5 million clones, roughly 97% found once; its top ten account for about 1%. V is TRBV9 and J is TRBJ2-5; D uncertain. The sequence came from a man aged 25 to 45 in good health. The sample comprised naive CD4+ T cells sorted from blood. The subset is: CD45RA+ positively selected. The CDR3 is CASSVDPREETQYF. In DNA form, the CDR3 reads TGTGCCAGCAGCGTAGACCCGCGAGAAGAGACCCAGTACTTC.